This TCR beta chain was captured in a study of blood T cell repertoires in COVID-19. Measured with immunoSEQ multiplex PCR; TCRdb has only the in-frame clones, and not every one. The sample includes 250,000 to 350,000 clones, approximately 85% of them seen just once. This CDR3 contains 15 residues. Trimming took off 2 bases at V and 4 bases at J, with 12 bases between the two ends. CDR1 and CDR2 from the germline V gene are MNHEY and SVGAGI. The clonotype originates from a human donor with COVID-19, enrolled during active disease. The donor label of this sample is uncertain. The sequenced sample was peripheral blood. The chain carries TRBV6-5 and TRBJ1-3; no reliable D call. The CDR3 bases are TGTGCCAGCAGTTACAACCCCAGTTTAGGAAACACCATATATTTT. Protein product: CASSYNPSLGNTIYF.